The entry that follows covers one T cell receptor (beta chain) sequence. Its antigen is still unknown. The entry originates in a study of cytomegalovirus exposure and HLA in healthy donors. Points from the study as a whole: Rare sequences made up most TCRs, while some public TCRs were found in many donors.

Generated by immunoSEQ multiplex PCR, the TCRdb table keeps only in-frame clones and is missing some. The repertoire holds around 80,000 clones, with 85% to 95% as singletons. This CDR3 is 13 amino acids long. Germline assignment: CDR1 SGDLS and CDR2 YYNGEE. The V gene end was trimmed by 3 bases and the J gene end by 3 bases; junction bases not matched to a gene: 3. The V call is TRBV9, the J call TRBJ2-7, with 7 bases aligning to TRBD1. The specimen sequenced was PBMCs. This clonotype was sampled from a woman aged 18-29 years in good health and CMV-seronegative. CDR3 protein: CASSAGTDYEQYF. The CDR3 DNA reads TGTGCCAGCAGCGCCGGGACAGACTACGAGCAGTACTTC. The whole variable domain, filled in from reference TRBV9 and TRBJ2-7, reads DSGVTQTPKHLITATGQRVTLRCSPRSGDLSVYWYQQSLDQGLQFLIQYYNGEERAKGNILERFSAQQFPDLHSELNLSSLELGDSALYFCASSAGTDYEQYFGPGTRLTVT.